Described below is a single TCR beta chain sequence and its context. The CDR3 covers 13 residues. The V gene's germline CDR1 is SGHRS and CDR2 YFSETQ. Trimming cost V 4 bases and J 2 bases, with 8 bases left between them. The data were obtained in a study of T cell changes during pregnancy in multiple sclerosis. Assay: immunoSEQ multiplex PCR; the TCRdb copy retains only in-frame clones and omits some. In the table there are about 40,000 clones, approximately 90% of which are singletons. The source was CD4+ T cells from peripheral blood mononuclear cells, collected in the third trimester of pregnancy. The chain couples TRBV5-1 to TRBJ2-3, with D unresolved. The TCR was taken from a female donor in good health, enrolled as a control in a pregnancy study. CDR3 sequence: CASSRGDTDTQYF. The CDR3 DNA reads TGCGCCAGCAGCAGAGGAGACACAGATACGCAGTATTTT.